This entry lists 26 T cell receptor beta chains sequenced from one sample in a study of CD8+ T cells in alopecia areata (dated by TCRdb to 2016 to 2019). Library prep was done by the immunoSEQ multiplex PCR assay. RNA was extracted from all samples and reverse transcribed into cDNA as template for TCR sequencing. Held by TCRdb, this immuneACCESS table contains in-frame sequences only and omits some clones. Under half of the omission traces to an unresolved V gene where checked; the cause of the rest is unknown. Here the sample has some 170,000 clones; roughly 59% occur a single time. 1.7% of the sample is held by the ten biggest clonotypes. Sample time point, as interpreted from the label and publication: baseline before oral tofacitinib. The source material was CD4+ T cells sorted from blood, sampled at week 0. These receptors were obtained from a human donor with alopecia areata.

This chain connects TRBV15 to TRBJ2-3; TRBD1 is a possible D gene (5 bases). This CDR3 has 12 amino acids. V lost 5 bases and J lost 6, with 9 bases in between. Germline V gives CDR1 LNHNV, CDR2 YYDKDF (reference sequence). The CDR3 nucleotides are TGTGCCACCAGCCCAGGGAAGGATACGCAGTATTTT. It yields the protein CATSPGKDTQYF.

The V call is TRBV14, the J call TRBJ2-5, with D maybe TRBD2 (5 bases). V gave up 5 bases and J gave up 5 bases, with 9 bases separating them. Looked up from germline, CDR1 is SGHDN and CDR2 is FVKESK. The CDR3 sequence is 12 residues long. CDR3 protein: CASSMRAETQYF. The CDR3 DNA follows: TGTGCCAGCAGCATGAGGGCGGAGACCCAGTACTTC. Full variable domain (rest looked up from reference TRBV14 and TRBJ2-5): EAGVTQFPSHSVIEKGQTVTLRCDPISGHDNLYWYRRVMGKEIKFLLHFVKESKQDESGMPNNRFLAERTGGTYSTLKVQPAELEDSGVYFCASSMRAETQYFGPGTRLLVL.

The chain joins TRBV29-1 to TRBJ2-1; perhaps TRBD1 as D (5 bases). The ends were cut back, 5 bases at V and 2 bases at J, with 13 bases in the middle. The CDR3 contains 14 residues. Germline assignment: CDR1 SQVTM and CDR2 ANQGSEA. CDR3 nucleotides: TGCAGCGTTAACCTTAAGGGGACCTACAATGAGCAGTTCTTC. Protein: CSVNLKGTYNEQFF.

This rearrangement joins TRBV20-1 to TRBJ2-7, with no clear D. Germline V gene lookup returns CDR1 DFQATT and CDR2 SNEGSKA (reference sequence). V lost 3 bases and J 2 bases, leaving 5 bases between the germline ends. CDR3 length equals 11 residues. The CDR3 spells CSASQAYEQYF. The CDR3 bases are TGCAGTGCTAGTCAGGCCTACGAGCAGTACTTC.

This clone was counted between two and nine times. This chain joins TRBV7-2 and TRBJ2-7; 8 nucleotides match TRBD2. V lost 5 bases to trimming and J lost 3 bases; unmatched junction nucleotides: 12. In germline, CDR1 is SGHTA, CDR2 FQGNSA. This CDR3 region has 16 residues. This CDR3 reads CASSPDGRGAYYEQYF. The CDR3, as DNA: TGTGCCAGCAGCCCCGATGGGCGGGGGGCGTACTACGAGCAGTACTTC.

The chain carries TRBV30 and TRBJ2-7; D uncertain. The germline V gene encodes CDR1 GTSNPN and CDR2 SVGIG (reference sequence). There are 13 residues in the CDR3. V gave up 0 bases and J gave up 4 bases, with 10 bases separating them. In DNA, the CDR3 is TGTGCCTGGAGTGTAAATTTGGGATACGAGCAGTACTTC. Translation gives CAWSVNLGYEQYF. The variable domain in full, with the rest retrieved from reference TRBV30 and TRBJ2-7, is SQTIHQWPATLVQPVGSPLSLECTVEGTSNPNLYWYRQAAGRGLQLLFYSVGIGQISSEVPQNLSASRPQDRQFILSSKKLLLSDSGFYLCAWSVNLGYEQYFGPGTRLTVT.

The chain employs TRBV30 and TRBJ1-2; no clear D gene. This CDR3 contains 11 residues. Trimming removed 1 base from V and 3 bases from J, with 3 bases in between. CDR1 and CDR2 from the germline V gene are GTSNPN and SVGIG (reference sequence). The CDR3 loop is CAWSEDYGYTF. DNA for the CDR3: TGTGCCTGGAGTGAGGACTATGGCTACACCTTC. Drawing the rest from reference TRBV30 and TRBJ1-2, the complete variable domain is SQTIHQWPATLVQPVGSPLSLECTVEGTSNPNLYWYRQAAGRGLQLLFYSVGIGQISSEVPQNLSASRPQDRQFILSSKKLLLSDSGFYLCAWSEDYGYTFGSGTRLTVV.

The chain has TRBV5-1 and TRBJ1-2; weak D call: TRBD1 (5 bases). The CDR3 consists of 15 residues. The V end lost 0 bases, the J end lost 4 bases, and 13 bases lay between the germline ends. The germline CDR1 and CDR2 sequences are SGHRS and YFSETQ. The CDR3: CASSLETGTVYGYTF. In DNA, the CDR3 is TGCGCCAGCAGCTTGGAGACCGGGACTGTCTATGGCTACACCTTC.

J is TRBJ2-5 and V is TRBV5-5; the match to TRBD2 covers 8 bases. Trimming cost V 4 bases and J 5 bases; bases outside gene matches: 7. Germline V gives CDR1 SGHKS, CDR2 YYEKEE (reference sequence). This CDR3 region has 14 residues. This CDR3 is CASSARTSRETQYF. For the CDR3, the DNA is TGTGCCAGCAGCGCCCGGACTAGCCGGGAGACCCAGTACTTC.

This chain uses TRBV7-9 with TRBJ2-2; D tentatively reads TRBD1 or TRBD2 (5 bases each). Trimming cost V 5 bases and J 1 base, with 20 bases left between them. CDR1 is SEHNR and CDR2 is FQNEAQ in the germline V gene (reference sequence). The CDR3 is 18 residues long. CDR3 bases: TGTGCCAGCAGCCGGGCCCTAGGGGACGGACTGAACACCGGGGAGCTGTTTTTT. It codes for CASSRALGDGLNTGELFF.

This clone was seen once. Other DNA sequences in the same sample also yield this CDR3. V and J are TRBV30 and TRBJ1-5, with a possible D match to TRBD1 (5 bases). CDR3 length equals 13 residues. V was trimmed by 1 base and J by 5 bases, leaving 9 bases between them. In germline, CDR1 is GTSNPN, CDR2 SVGIG (reference sequence). CDR3 sequence: CAWSGGVDQPQHF. The CDR3 nucleotides read TGTGCCTGGAGTGGAGGGGTAGATCAGCCCCAGCATTTT.

The chain couples TRBV19 to TRBJ1-5, with D tentatively TRBD1 (6 bases). The V gene's germline CDR1 is LNHDA and CDR2 SQIVND (reference sequence). This CDR3 region has 15 residues. Trimming took 3 bases from V and 3 from J, leaving 12 bases between them. The CDR3 nucleotides are TGTGCCAGTAGTATTCGGGGGGCATTCAATCAGCCCCAGCATTTT. It encodes CASSIRGAFNQPQHF.

The chain is built from TRBV7-9 and TRBJ2-2; D unclear. CDR3 length: 12 residues. The V gene lost 3 bases and the J gene lost 6 bases, with 5 bases spanning the gap. CDR1 is SEHNR, CDR2 FQNEAQ, per germline (reference sequence). This CDR3 reads CASSFSAGELFF. CDR3 DNA sequence: TGTGCCAGCAGCTTCTCTGCCGGGGAGCTGTTTTTT.

The chain carries TRBV29-1 and TRBJ2-1, with 11 bases aligning to TRBD2. The germline gives CDR1 SQVTM, CDR2 ANQGSEA. V shed 7 bases and J 3 bases; nucleotides not matched to a gene: 5. This CDR3 contains 14 residues. In DNA form, the CDR3 reads TGCAGCGGTGAGACTAGCGGGGTCTACAATGAGCAGTTCTTC. Encoded protein: CSGETSGVYNEQFF.

The V and J genes are TRBV5-1 and TRBJ2-5; 11 nucleotides match TRBD1. The germline gives CDR1 SGHRS, CDR2 YFSETQ. Germline trimming cut 3 bases from V and 1 base from J; bases unmatched to any gene: 8. The CDR3 contains 17 residues. CDR3 sequence reads: CASSSGQGATSQETQYF. CDR3 coding DNA: TGCGCCAGCAGCTCAGGACAGGGGGCGACCTCCCAAGAGACCCAGTACTTC.

This chain links TRBV2 with TRBJ2-3, with D perhaps matching TRBD1 (6 bases). The CDR3 covers 14 residues. Per the germline V gene, CDR1 is SNHLY and CDR2 is FYNNEI. Trimming cost V 0 bases and J 3 bases, with 7 bases left between them. The CDR3 region has the DNA TGTGCCAGCAGTGAAGCGGGGGCGACAGATACGCAGTATTTT. Protein product: CASSEAGATDTQYF.

This clone was recorded only once. The chain uses TRBV29-1 and TRBJ2-3, with D perhaps being TRBD1 or TRBD2 (5 bases each). Germline V gene data show CDR1 as SQVTM and CDR2 as ANQGSEA. V shed 6 bases and J shed 6 bases, with 22 bases lying between them. The CDR3 extends over 15 amino acids. The CDR3 loop is CSVGGTPGTADTQYF. CDR3 DNA: TGCAGCGTGGGTGGGACGCCAGGAACGGCGGATACGCAGTATTTT.

This sequence joins TRBV29-1 and TRBJ2-3, with TRBD2 matching over 15 bases. V lost 4 bases to trimming and J lost 2 bases; unmatched junction nucleotides: 13. Germline V gives CDR1 SQVTM, CDR2 ANQGSEA. The CDR3 is 19 amino acids. Here the CDR3 reads CSVVWPPGLAGGFTDTQYF. The CDR3 nucleotides are TGCAGCGTTGTTTGGCCCCCGGGACTAGCGGGGGGCTTCACAGATACGCAGTATTTT.

The chain employs TRBV27 and TRBJ1-6, with 12 bases that match TRBD1. This CDR3 region has 14 residues. The germline V gene has CDR1 MNHEY and CDR2 SMNVEV (reference sequence). The V gene end was trimmed by 8 bases and the J gene end by 6 bases; junction bases not matched to a gene: 2. CDR3 bases: TGTGCCAGCCGGGACAGGGGGCCTAATTCACCCCTCCACTTT. Residues: CASRDRGPNSPLHF.

The V and J genes are TRBV14 and TRBJ2-3, with a possible D match to TRBD2 (6 bases). Trimming cost V 3 bases and J 5 bases, with 12 bases left between them. The CDR3 runs 14 residues. Germline values: CDR1 SGHDN, CDR2 FVKESK. The CDR3 spells CASSQRDFLDTQYF. In DNA, the CDR3 is TGTGCCAGCAGCCAGAGGGACTTTTTAGATACGCAGTATTTT.

The chain combines TRBV15 with TRBJ2-1; 9 positions agree with TRBD1. Unmatched junction bases numbered 10, after V lost 3 bases and J lost 7 bases. The CDR3 length is 16 residues. CDR1 and CDR2 from the germline V gene are LNHNV and YYDKDF (reference sequence). The CDR3: CATSRRGQGRSNEQFF. The CDR3 DNA follows: TGTGCCACCAGCAGGAGGGGACAGGGTAGGTCGAATGAGCAGTTCTTC.

This clone showed up just once. The chain uses TRBV5-5 and TRBJ1-2; unclear D gene. CDR1 SGHKS and CDR2 YYEKEE come from the germline V gene (reference sequence). Trimming stripped 5 bases from V and 4 bases from J, with 6 bases between. This CDR3 is 11 amino acids long. This chain's CDR3 is CASSWGYGYTF. DNA for the CDR3: TGTGCCAGCAGTTGGGGCTATGGCTACACCTTC. The full variable domain, rest sourced from reference TRBV5-5 and TRBJ1-2, is DAGVTQSPTHLIKTRGQQVTLRCSPISGHKSVSWYQQVLGQGPQFIFQYYEKEERGRGNFPDRFSARQFPNYSSELNVNALLLGDSALYLCASSWGYGYTFGSGTRLTVV.

This sequence joins TRBV29-1 and TRBJ2-6, with D perhaps matching TRBD2 (6 bases). V lost 6 bases to trimming and J lost 0 bases, with 12 bases between them. Looked up from germline, CDR1 is SQVTM and CDR2 is ANQGSEA. The CDR3 totals 15 residues. CDR3 DNA sequence: TGCAGCGTGGGAGGACCGCACTCTGGGGCCAACGTCCTGACTTTC. Encoded protein: CSVGGPHSGANVLTF.

This clone was counted once. The CDR3 DNA reads TGTGCCAGCAGCGTAGAATTGGGGGGATACGAGCAGTACTTC. Translated, it gives CASSVELGGYEQYF. The chain uses TRBV9 and TRBJ2-7, with D possibly TRBD2 on 6 matching bases. The CDR3 consists of 14 residues. Germline CDR1 SGDLS, CDR2 YYNGEE. V was shortened by 0 bases and J by 4 bases, with 11 bases between the two germline ends.

V is TRBV29-1 and J is TRBJ1-1; D is unresolved. The CDR3 has 13 residues. Looked up from germline, CDR1 is SQVTM and CDR2 is ANQGSEA. V lost 2 bases and J 1 base, leaving 8 bases between the germline ends. CDR3 bases: TGCAGCGTTGAACTCAACCGGAACACTGAAGCTTTCTTT. Amino acid sequence: CSVELNRNTEAFF.

Turning to this clone: The same CDR3 also results from other DNA sequences found in this sample. This sequence joins TRBV5-1 and TRBJ1-1; 7 bases fit TRBD1. V dropped 3 bases and J dropped 0; count of bases not matched to a gene: 2. The CDR3 extends over 14 amino acids. The V gene's germline CDR1 is SGHRS and CDR2 YFSETQ. The CDR3 DNA sequence: TGCGCCAGCAGCTCAACAGGGGTGAACACTGAAGCTTTCTTT. This codes for CASSSTGVNTEAFF.